Below, one T cell receptor beta chain is given with its context. Its antigen is unidentified. Caucasian individuals from Russia who were healthy and aged 6 to 90 acted as donors. The CDR3 is made up of 17 amino acids. V lost 3 bases to trimming and J lost 5 bases, with 17 bases between them. Germline V gene data show CDR1 as SGHTA and CDR2 as FQGNSA. The data were taken from a study of blood T cells in healthy people across ages. Sample-barcoded 5' priming and a J-beta primer mix drove a second PCR of roughly 6 to 12 cycles. A single record per CDR3 protein comes from TCRdb applying MiXCR to the 5' RACE reads. The table includes some 1.8 million distinct CDR3 sequences, around 42% detected once. Points from the study as a whole: PBMCs were not sorted, which prevented a conclusive comparison of naive versus antigen-experienced cells.

This clonotype originated in a human donor in good health. The sample was blood. The rearrangement uses TRBV7-2 and TRBJ1-6; D unclear. The CDR3 nucleotides are TGTGCCAGCAGCTTTAGAACGGCTAGAATGAATAATTCACCCCTCCACTTT. The encoded protein is CASSFRTARMNNSPLHF.